Each of the 7 T cell receptor beta chains below was sequenced from the same sample in a study of blood T cell repertoires in COVID-19 (dated by TCRdb to 2018 to 2020). The library was built by means of the immunoSEQ multiplex PCR assay. Here the immuneACCESS table is served through TCRdb, limited to in-frame sequences with V and J called. Missing clones are a known gap in these copies; in checked studies unresolved V genes cover under half, and the rest lacks a known reason. This sample holds a few hundred thousand clones; approximately 88% were observed only once. The top ten clonotypes cover around 4.6% of the sample. The sequencing sample was made of PBMCs or T cells enriched from blood (not recorded which). The receptors come from a man aged 25 to 40 who had recovered from COVID-19.

V and J are TRBV30 and TRBJ1-6; TRBD1 is a possible D gene (5 bases). The CDR3 spans 15 residues. The germline V gene encodes CDR1 GTSNPN and CDR2 SVGIG (reference sequence). The V gene lost 0 bases and the J gene lost 6 bases, with 12 bases spanning the gap. CDR3 protein: CAWSVGGAANSPLHF. The CDR3 bases are TGTGCCTGGAGTGTGGGAGGGGCTGCTAATTCACCCCTCCACTTT.

This chain connects TRBV5-3 to TRBJ2-2, with D perhaps matching TRBD2 (5 bases). TRBV5-3 counts as an open reading frame of uncertain function. The CDR3 runs 13 residues. V dropped 3 bases and J dropped 7 bases, with 10 bases sitting between them. In DNA form, the CDR3 reads TGTGCCAGAAGCTGCGATGAGGGCGGGGAGCTGTTTTTT. This gives the protein CARSCDEGGELFF.

The chain couples TRBV25-1 to TRBJ2-1, with D tentatively TRBD1 (5 bases). The germline V gene has CDR1 MGHDK and CDR2 SYGVNS. Trimming took 11 bases from V and 3 from J, leaving 8 bases between them. The CDR3 runs to 11 residues. The CDR3 sequence is CAGQGYNEQFF. The CDR3 nucleotides are TGTGCCGGGCAGGGCTACAATGAGCAGTTCTTC.

The genes are TRBV5-1 and TRBJ2-5, with 8 bases matching TRBD2. Germline V gene sequence: CDR1 SGHRS, CDR2 YFSETQ. V dropped 0 bases and J dropped 2; count of bases not matched to a gene: 3. The CDR3 loop spans 15 amino acids. CDR3 loop: CASSLASGGQETQYF. The CDR3 DNA reads as TGCGCCAGCAGCTTGGCGTCGGGGGGGCAAGAGACCCAGTACTTC.

The genes are TRBV5-4 and TRBJ2-2; D might be TRBD2 (5 bases). The length of the CDR3 is 15 residues. The V end lost 4 bases, the J end lost 2 bases, and 12 bases lay between the germline ends. Germline V CDR1 and CDR2: SGHNT, YYREEE (reference sequence). CDR3 protein: CASSATRANTGELFF. DNA for the CDR3: TGTGCCAGCAGCGCAACTAGGGCCAACACCGGGGAGCTGTTTTTT.

The V gene is TRBV2, the J gene TRBJ1-1; maybe TRBD1 (6 bases). The germline V and J ends were trimmed by 9 bases and 1 base, with 12 bases remaining between them. Germline CDR1 is SNHLY and CDR2 is FYNNEI. The CDR3 extends over 13 amino acids. The CDR3 coding sequence is TGTGCCAGTGGTTTACAGGGGAACACTGAAGCTTTCTTT. Translated, it gives CASGLQGNTEAFF.

This clone has a single count. The V gene is TRBV5-1, the J gene TRBJ2-1; 7 bases fit TRBD2. The CDR3 loop spans 17 amino acids. The germline V gene has CDR1 SGHRS and CDR2 YFSETQ. V trimming: 0 bases; J trimming: 2 bases; junction bases outside the gene matches: 8. CDR3 amino acids: CASSLVLATSPYNEQFF. The CDR3 nucleotides read TGCGCCAGCAGCTTGGTACTAGCGACTAGCCCCTACAATGAGCAGTTCTTC.